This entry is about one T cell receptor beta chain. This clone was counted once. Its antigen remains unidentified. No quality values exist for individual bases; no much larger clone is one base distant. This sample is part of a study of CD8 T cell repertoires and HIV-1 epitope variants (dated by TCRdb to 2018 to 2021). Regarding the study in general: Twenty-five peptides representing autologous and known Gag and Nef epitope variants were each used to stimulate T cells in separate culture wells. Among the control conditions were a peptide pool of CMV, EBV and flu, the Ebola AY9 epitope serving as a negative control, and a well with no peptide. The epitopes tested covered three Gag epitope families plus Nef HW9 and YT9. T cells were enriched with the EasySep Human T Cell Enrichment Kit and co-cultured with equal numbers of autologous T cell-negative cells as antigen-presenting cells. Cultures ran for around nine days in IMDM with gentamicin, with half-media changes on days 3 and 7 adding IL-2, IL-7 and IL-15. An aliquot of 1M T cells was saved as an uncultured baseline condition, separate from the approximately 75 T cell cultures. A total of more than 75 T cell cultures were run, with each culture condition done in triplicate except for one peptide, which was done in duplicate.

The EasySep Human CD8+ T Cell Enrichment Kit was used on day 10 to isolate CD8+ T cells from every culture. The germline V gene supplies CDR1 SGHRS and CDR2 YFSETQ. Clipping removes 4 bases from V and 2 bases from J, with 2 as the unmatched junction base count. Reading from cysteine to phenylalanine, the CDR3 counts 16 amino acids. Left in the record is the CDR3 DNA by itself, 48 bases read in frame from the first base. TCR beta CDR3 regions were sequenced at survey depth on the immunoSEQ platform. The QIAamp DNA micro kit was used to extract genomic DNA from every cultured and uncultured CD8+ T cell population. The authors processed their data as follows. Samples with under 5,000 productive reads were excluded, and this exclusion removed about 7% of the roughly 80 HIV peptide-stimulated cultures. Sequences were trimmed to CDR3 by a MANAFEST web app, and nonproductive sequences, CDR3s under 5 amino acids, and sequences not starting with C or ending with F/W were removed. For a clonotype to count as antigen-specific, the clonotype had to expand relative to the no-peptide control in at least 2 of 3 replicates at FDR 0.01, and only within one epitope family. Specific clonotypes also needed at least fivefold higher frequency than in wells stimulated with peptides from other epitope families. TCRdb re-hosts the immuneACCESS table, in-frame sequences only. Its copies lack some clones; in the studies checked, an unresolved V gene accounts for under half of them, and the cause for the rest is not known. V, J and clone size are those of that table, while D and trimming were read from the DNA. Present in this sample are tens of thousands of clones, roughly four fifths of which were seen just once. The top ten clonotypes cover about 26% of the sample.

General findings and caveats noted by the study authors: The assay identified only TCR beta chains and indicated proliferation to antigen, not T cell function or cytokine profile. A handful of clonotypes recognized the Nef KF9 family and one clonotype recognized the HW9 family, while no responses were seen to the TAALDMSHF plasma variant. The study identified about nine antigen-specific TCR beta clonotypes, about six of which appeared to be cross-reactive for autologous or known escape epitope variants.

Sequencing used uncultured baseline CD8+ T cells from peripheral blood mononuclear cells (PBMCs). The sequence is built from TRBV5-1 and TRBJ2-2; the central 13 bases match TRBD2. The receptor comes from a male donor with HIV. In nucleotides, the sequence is TGCGCCAGCAGCCGACTAGCGGGGGGAAACACCGGGGAGCTGTTTTTT. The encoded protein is CASSRLAGGNTGELFF.